This paragraph covers one TCR beta chain sequence. Antigen: not known. Per germline, CDR1 SGHKS and CDR2 YYEKEE (reference sequence). V was shortened by 5 bases and J by 1 base, with 9 bases between the two germline ends. The CDR3 loop spans 14 amino acids. The data belong to a study of T-cell memory formation after mild COVID-19. Study-wide background: The study found TCR clusters largely donor specific. Study-wide points: CD4/CD8 balance characterized clones contracting day 15 to 85, and CD4+ skew characterized later expanders. Contracting CD4+ clones sat mainly in CM and EM; CD8+ in EMRA.

TCR alpha and TCR beta cDNA libraries carrying sample barcodes and UMIs came from 5'RACE with constant-segment primers. From the 5' RACE reads, TCRdb called clonotypes with MiXCR, one entry per CDR3 protein. This table has about 100,000 distinct CDR3 sequences, 15% to 20% appearing once. The sequence was collected from a man aged 18 to 30 who had mild COVID-19 (a few samples of this study predate the infection). Cell type and time point are not known. The chain combines TRBV5-5 with TRBJ2-2, with D possibly being TRBD1 or TRBD2 (5 bases each). The material sequenced was PBMCs or a T cell subset sorted from them (not recorded which). The CDR3 nucleotides are TGTGCCAGCAGTATGGGGGTGAACACCGGGGAGCTGTTTTTT. Protein product: CASSMGVNTGELFF.